Listed below are T cell receptor beta chains from one sample, sequenced in a study of OX40 agonist ivuxolimab in advanced cancers. Sequencing was performed with immunoSEQ multiplex PCR; in TCRdb, only in-frame clones are kept and a portion is missing. Here the sample spans around 94,000 clones, more than 90% being singletons. This specimen consisted of CD4+ or CD8+ T cells sorted from blood, obtained in a trial of the OX40 agonist ivuxolimab. The source is an adult with an advanced solid tumor such as melanoma, head and neck, liver or kidney cancer. Both conserved end residues are part of each CDR3. D genes are given only for firm matches. Clone size appears in some rows only: once, few, many, or a class for an expanded clone.

clone_size d_call j_call v_call cdr3_length cdr3_nt cdr3_aa
NA NA TRBJ2-1 TRBV7-6 15 TGTGCCAGCCTACTTGCAGGCAGGGGAATCGATGAGCAGTTCTTC CASLLAGRGIDEQFF
NA NA TRBJ1-5 TRBV5-8 13 TGTGCCAGCAGCTTTGCTAGCAATCAGCCCCAGCATTTT CASSFASNQPQHF
NA NA TRBJ2-2 TRBV9 17 TGTGCCAGCAGCGAGAGGAGAGAGGACAGTAACACCGGGGAGCTGTTTTTT CASSERREDSNTGELFF
NA TRBD1 TRBJ2-2 TRBV9 17 TGTGCCAGCAGCGCCCCCAGGGGGCAGGGTAACACCGGGGAGCTGTTTTTT CASSAPRGQGNTGELFF
NA NA TRBJ1-2 TRBV9 13 TGTGCCAGCAGCGTAGGGACAGACTATGGCTACACCTTC CASSVGTDYGYTF
NA NA TRBJ2-7 TRBV21-1 17 TGTGCCAGCAGCAAATGGGAAACTAGCGGGAGTGACAACGAGCAGTACTTC CASSKWETSGSDNEQYF
NA NA TRBJ2-7 TRBV27 16 TGTGCCAGCAGTCGTCTACCGGGACGTAGCTCCTACGAGCAGTACTTC CASSRLPGRSSYEQYF
NA NA TRBJ2-1 TRBV7-6 15 TGTGCCAGCAGCCCTAGGGACGGCCATCAAGGCGTTATATTCTTC CASSPRDGHQGVIFF
NA NA TRBJ2-5 TRBV10-1 12 TGCGCCAGCAGTGAAGGAGGAGAGACCCAGTACTTC CASSEGGETQYF
NA NA TRBJ1-1 TRBV6-1 10 TGTGCCAGCACCGACAGGGAAGCTTTCTTT CASTDREAFF
NA TRBD1 TRBJ2-1 TRBV10-3 17 TGTGCCATCAGGTGGAACGGGTCCTTCACAGGGGAACATGAGCAGTTCTTC CAIRWNGSFTGEHEQFF
NA TRBD1 TRBJ2-1 TRBV27 15 TGTGCCAGGTTCCAGGCAGGGGGCGCAATCAATGAGCAGTTCTTC CARFQAGGAINEQFF
NA TRBD1 TRBJ2-2 TRBV29-1 13 TGCAGCGTTGCCGGGACAGGGACCGGGGAGCTGTTTTTT CSVAGTGTGELFF
once NA TRBJ2-3 TRBV6-5 13 TGTGCCAGCAGTTACTCGGGGTTGGATACGCAGTATTTT CASSYSGLDTQYF
NA TRBD1 TRBJ2-2 TRBV29-1 16 TGCAGCGTTGAAGAAGGGACAGGGCTACGGGCCGGGGAGCTGTTTTTT CSVEEGTGLRAGELFF
NA NA TRBJ2-7 TRBV4-3 15 TGCGCCAGCAGCCAAGATTTACAGAGGACCTACGAGCAGTACTTC CASSQDLQRTYEQYF
NA TRBD2 TRBJ2-3 TRBV13 15 TGTGCCAGCAGCCCAGGACTAGCGACTATGGATACGCAGTATTTT CASSPGLATMDTQYF
NA NA TRBJ1-5 TRBV4-1 15 TGCGCCAGCAGCCAGAACAGGGATCAGAATCAGCCCCAGCATTTT CASSQNRDQNQPQHF
once NA TRBJ1-3 TRBV6-1 13 TGTGCCAGCAGTGAACACTCTGGAAACACCATATATTTT CASSEHSGNTIYF
NA TRBD1 TRBJ2-3 TRBV6-6 15 TGTGCCAGCAGTTACCGGGACAGGGAGAGCGATACGCAGTATTTT CASSYRDRESDTQYF
NA NA TRBJ1-4 TRBV19 16 TGTGCCAGTAGTTCTCCGCCAGGGCCATTCTCCGAAAAACTGTTTTTT CASSSPPGPFSEKLFF
NA TRBD1 TRBJ1-5 TRBV23-1 20 TGCGCCAGCAGTCACAACGACAGGGATCTCAACAAAATTAGCAATCAGCCCCAGCATTTT CASSHNDRDLNKISNQPQHF
once TRBD1 TRBJ2-7 TRBV5-1 14 TGCGCCAGCAGCTGGGGGACAGGCTCCTACGAGCAGTACTTC CASSWGTGSYEQYF
NA NA TRBJ2-7 TRBV30 15 TGTGCCTGGAGTGTACGGGCGGCTGGCTCCTACGAGCAGTACTTC CAWSVRAAGSYEQYF
once NA TRBJ2-1 TRBV5-4 13 TGTGCCAGCAGCGAGGACCCCACCGGGGAGCAGTTCTTC CASSEDPTGEQFF
NA TRBD2 TRBJ2-5 TRBV6-5 13 TGTGCCAGCACGGGGGGGCGGGGAGAGACCCAGTACTTC CASTGGRGETQYF
NA NA TRBJ1-2 TRBV15 15 TGTGCCACCAGCGGAGAAGGGACGTTCTATGATGGCTACACCTTC CATSGEGTFYDGYTF
once NA TRBJ1-2 TRBV19 14 TGTGCCAGTAGTAGAGGGGTGCCTAACTATGGCTACACCTTC CASSRGVPNYGYTF
NA NA TRBJ2-3 TRBV10-3 15 TGTGCCATCAGTGAGTCAGGGTCCTCCGGGGATACGCAGTATTTT CAISESGSSGDTQYF
NA NA TRBJ2-7 TRBV7-3 14 TGTGCCAGCAGCCCAGGGGTAGGTTTCTACGAGCAGTACTTC CASSPGVGFYEQYF
NA TRBD1 TRBJ2-1 TRBV4-1 17 TGCGCCAGCAGCCAAGAAGTCGGGACAGGGATCTACAATGAGCAGTTCTTC CASSQEVGTGIYNEQFF
NA TRBD2 TRBJ2-1 TRBV13 16 TGTGCCAGCAGCTCCCGCGGAGCGGGGGGGCCGGATGAGCAGTTCTTC CASSSRGAGGPDEQFF
NA NA TRBJ2-7 TRBV11-2 12 TGTGCCAGCAGCTTAGCTCCGGACGAGCAGTACTTC CASSLAPDEQYF
NA NA TRBJ2-7 TRBV11-2 15 TGTGCCAGCAGCTTAGCGGCGGAGAGGGCCTACGAGCAGTACTTC CASSLAAERAYEQYF
NA NA TRBJ1-1 TRBV29-1 14 TGCAGCGTTGAATTAGGCACTTTGAACACTGAAGCTTTCTTT CSVELGTLNTEAFF
once NA TRBJ1-5 TRBV10-2 15 TGCGCCAGCAGCAAAGCACAGGGTAGAAATCAGCCCCAGCATTTT CASSKAQGRNQPQHF
NA TRBD1 TRBJ1-1 TRBV19 15 TGTGCCAGTAGTATAGTTCAGGGGGCAGGCACTGAAGCTTTCTTT CASSIVQGAGTEAFF
NA TRBD2 TRBJ2-6 TRBV19 24 TGTGCCAGTAGTTCCCCTCAACTAGCGGGAGAATGGTTAAGTGTGAGGTCTGGGGCCAACGTCCTGACTTTC CASSSPQLAGEWLSVRSGANVLTF
NA NA TRBJ1-2 TRBV19 15 TGTGCCAGTAGTATTTTTGTCGGTACTAACTATGGCTACACCTTC CASSIFVGTNYGYTF
NA TRBD1 TRBJ2-7 TRBV9 14 TGTGCCAGCAGCGTAGGGGACAGCAATTACGAGCAGTACTTC CASSVGDSNYEQYF
NA NA TRBJ2-2 TRBV6-9 15 TGTGCCAGCAGTTTAGGACATTTGAACACCGGGGAGCTGTTTTTT CASSLGHLNTGELFF
NA TRBD2 TRBJ2-7 TRBV9 13 TGTGCCAGCAGCGCCGGGGGGGTCTACGAGCAGTACTTC CASSAGGVYEQYF
NA NA TRBJ2-5 TRBV6-5 13 TGTGCCAGCAGGCGGATAGGGAAAGAGACCCAGTACTTC CASRRIGKETQYF
NA TRBD1 TRBJ1-3 TRBV19 16 TGTGCCAGTAGTATTTGGACAGGGACCTCTGGAAACACCATATATTTT CASSIWTGTSGNTIYF
NA NA TRBJ1-5 TRBV19 15 TGTGCCAGTAGTAGAACAGCGGGGGGAAATCAGCCCCAGCATTTT CASSRTAGGNQPQHF
NA TRBD1 TRBJ1-1 TRBV9 15 TGTGCCAGCAGCCCCCGGGGACAGGGTGGAGTCGAAGCTTTCTTT CASSPRGQGGVEAFF
NA TRBD1 TRBJ1-2 TRBV27 14 TGTGCCAGCAGCCCAGGGACAGGGGTCTATGGCTACACCTTC CASSPGTGVYGYTF
NA TRBD1 TRBJ1-1 TRBV6-6 14 TGTGCCACCAGTAAAAGGGGGCTGTACACTGAAGCTTTCTTT CATSKRGLYTEAFF
NA TRBD2 TRBJ2-2 TRBV5-1 18 TGCGCCAGCAGCTTGCCTAGCGGGAGGGCCGTGAACACCGGGGAGCTGTTTTTT CASSLPSGRAVNTGELFF
few NA TRBJ1-1 TRBV25-1 11 TGTGCCAGTCTCGCGGGGCTTGAAGCTTTCTTT CASLAGLEAFF
NA NA TRBJ1-1 TRBV6-5 13 TGTGCCAGCAGTCCACAGGGAGCCACTGAAGCTTTCTTT CASSPQGATEAFF
NA NA TRBJ2-7 TRBV23-1 13 TGCGCCAGCAGTCAATCGGCAGGGGACGAGCAGTACTTC CASSQSAGDEQYF
NA TRBD2 TRBJ2-3 TRBV29-1 13 TGCAGCGTTGACGGGGGGGCCGCAGATACGCAGTATTTT CSVDGGAADTQYF
NA NA TRBJ1-4 TRBV30 13 TGTGCCTGGAGTCCGACAGGCTATGAAAAACTGTTTTTT CAWSPTGYEKLFF
NA TRBD2 TRBJ2-5 TRBV10-3 15 TGTGCCATCAGCCCGGGACTAGCACTTCGGGAGACCCAGTACTTC CAISPGLALRETQYF
NA NA TRBJ1-1 TRBV27 15 TGTGCCAGCAGTTTATCGGCAGCCTTGAACACTGAAGCTTTCTTT CASSLSAALNTEAFF
NA NA TRBJ1-1 TRBV4-1 14 TGCGCCAGCATGCCCTCAGCAGGGGCGCTTGAAGCTTTCTTT CASMPSAGALEAFF